These T cell receptor beta chains were read from a single sample in a study of technical replicates of blood from a few donors. Using immunoSEQ multiplex PCR, the repertoire was profiled, and TCRdb retains in-frame clones only, with some absent. This table holds around 68,000 clones, under 98% found once. The sample was T cells isolated from PBMCs. These TCRs come from a human donor in good health. Each CDR3 is given with its conserved first and last residue. The size entry is marked missing in some rows and otherwise reads once, few, many or a size class.

J gene | V gene | clone size | CDR3 protein
TRBJ2-3 | TRBV5-1 | NA | CASSPPPGTSGVDTQYF
TRBJ2-7 | TRBV11-3 | NA | CASSSGPYEQYF
TRBJ1-2 | TRBV19 | once | CASNLRALRGYGYTF
TRBJ1-1 | TRBV5-1 | NA | CASSWGQNTEAFF
TRBJ1-5 | TRBV19 | once | CASRQGNQPQHF
TRBJ1-1 | TRBV9 | NA | CASSVTGGSTEAFF
TRBJ2-3 | TRBV7-6 | NA | CASSQGTGGRTDTQYF
TRBJ1-1 | TRBV18 | NA | CASSPGANTEAFF
TRBJ2-7 | TRBV16 | NA | CASGTAHYEQYF
TRBJ2-1 | TRBV28 | NA | CASSSMAGEQFF
TRBJ2-7 | TRBV27 | NA | CASSRDRGGHEQYF
TRBJ2-5 | TRBV2 | once | CATTSGRETQYF
TRBJ2-2 | TRBV4-1 | NA | CASSLWGVNTGELFF
TRBJ1-2 | TRBV4-2 | NA | CASSQESGNYGYTF
TRBJ1-1 | TRBV25-1 | NA | CASSLATGEHTEAFF
TRBJ1-3 | TRBV12-5 | NA | CASSGAGSSGNTIYF
TRBJ1-3 | TRBV16 | NA | CASSQFSIPADTIYF
TRBJ2-2 | TRBV2 | NA | CASSEFASGELFF
TRBJ2-1 | TRBV7-8 | NA | CASSLGTSWQGDEQFF
TRBJ2-5 | TRBV6-5 | NA | CASSYLDREETQYF
TRBJ1-2 | TRBV9 | NA | CASSGPGQPSYGYTF
TRBJ2-7 | TRBV27 | NA | CASSLAGVREQYF
TRBJ2-5 | TRBV7-6 | NA | CASKRETSGSETQYF
TRBJ2-7 | TRBV4-3 | NA | CASSPRVAVTYEQYF
TRBJ2-1 | TRBV5-4 | once | CASSLGQGLEQFF
TRBJ2-5 | TRBV7-2 | once | CASNRGPQETQYF
TRBJ2-7 | TRBV6-1 | NA | CASALQGVPSYEQYF
TRBJ2-3 | TRBV4-3 | NA | CASSQAGTGSEGDTQYF
TRBJ1-2 | TRBV7-9 | NA | CASSLKDPGGYTF
TRBJ2-3 | TRBV4-3 | NA | CASSQFPLGVSEQYF
TRBJ1-2 | TRBV30 | NA | CAWSEGRGNYGYTF
TRBJ2-5 | TRBV6-5 | NA | CASSWGAGGTQYF
TRBJ1-1 | TRBV5-1 | NA | CASSLGQPNTEAFF
TRBJ1-5 | TRBV5-1 | NA | CASSYGQGAQPQHF
TRBJ2-1 | TRBV29-1 | NA | CSVVGLAGEQFF
TRBJ1-1 | TRBV27 | NA | CASSLNGMNTEAFF
TRBJ2-7 | TRBV10-3 | NA | CAISALAERSSYEQYF
TRBJ2-3 | TRBV27 | NA | CASSLSGARGTDTQYF
TRBJ1-2 | TRBV5-1 | NA | CASSYPAGVSFGYYGYTF
TRBJ1-5 | TRBV7-8 | NA | CASSLETGNQPQHF
TRBJ1-1 | TRBV5-1 | NA | CASSLPGLETEAFF
TRBJ2-7 | TRBV27 | once | CASSGTGGIEQYF